The following is a T cell receptor beta chain sequence with its context. This entry comes from a study of blood T cell repertoires in COVID-19. Turning to the study itself: Researchers got acute and convalescent COVID-19 samples from the United States, Italy and Spain. Sources were T cells, B-cell-depleted T cells, or PBMCs; the material itself was cDNA or gDNA.

All enrollees were about 18 to 100 years old and from roughly 26 US areas. Donors were grouped by their self-reported clinical history. Libraries were prepared by immunoSEQ multiplex PCR; TCRdb keeps only in-frame clonotypes and omits some of them. The table has fewer than 200,000 clones, about 83% seen once. Per the germline V gene, CDR1 is SGHAT and CDR2 is FQNNGV. Trimming stripped 1 base from V and 7 bases from J, with 13 bases between. This CDR3 is 14 amino acids long. Sequenced material: PBMCs or T cells enriched from blood (not recorded which). V gene TRBV11-2 combines with J gene TRBJ1-2, with TRBD1 as a possible D gene (6 bases). The sequence derives from a woman aged 50 to 65 in a cohort exposed to, infected with or recovered from COVID-19 (not recorded which). CDR3 coding DNA: TGTGCCAGCAGCTTAGCAGGGGCTATAGGTGGCTACACCTTC. Residues: CASSLAGAIGGYTF.